The present TCR beta chain was sequenced within a study of untreated major depressive disorder (dated by TCRdb to the late 2010s). Broadly, across the study: A cross-sectional case-control design was used to compare T cell phenotype and TCR repertoire between antidepressant-free major depressive disorder patients and individually matched non-depressed controls. Differences in Vbeta 5.1, Vbeta 11 and Vbeta 22 usage observed by flow cytometry in the whole cohort were followed up by sequencing.

The investigation overall reported the following: In the sequencing data, TRBV25-01 and TRBV02-01 usage matched the flow-cytometry pattern but was not statistically significant. The sequencing comparisons used one-tailed planned tests on only three preselected Vbeta families. In every sequenced subject, all of the top five TRBV05-01 clones were private clones. A comparatively small study sample was produced by the strict matching and exclusion criteria, and the generalizability of findings was thereby limited. Sequencing confirmed higher TRBV05-01 (Vbeta 5.1) usage among CD4+ T cells of depressed patients than controls, with p = 0.040 in a one-tailed test.

A single count supports this clone. Its antigen has not been determined. Per-nucleotide qualities are absent, and no much larger clonotype sits a single base away. The germline V gene sets CDR1 to SGHRS and CDR2 to YFSETQ. The V end loses 2 bases and the J end loses 1 base, and a stretch of 20 bases separates them. Measured from the cysteine to the phenylalanine, the CDR3 is 18 residues long. Only the CDR3 DNA is retained, 54 bases long and in frame from the first base. Every depressed patient was matched in pairs with a non-depressed control on sex, age, current smoking status and body mass index. European descent was reported for all participants. Patients had a DSM-IV diagnosis of major depressive disorder with a Hamilton Rating Scale for Depression score of at least 18. No psychiatric medication, including antidepressants, had been taken by patients for at least 8 weeks before enrollment. Depression severity among patients ranged from moderate to severe. Participants were excluded if they had major medical conditions, Axis I/II comorbidities, regular medication or illicit drug use, or weekly alcohol intake above 100 g. From each participant, around 29 ml of peripheral blood was collected into EDTA tubes. Using the BD IMag Human CD4 T Lymphocyte Enrichment Set, CD4+ T cells were purified from thawed PBMCs via magnetic negative selection. The CD4+ enrichment method typically yielded around 94% purity as confirmed by flow cytometry. A subgroup of about 5 case-control pairs, chosen blind to chemokine receptor expression and flow-cytometric repertoire skewing results, underwent TCRbeta sequencing. All blood samples were drawn in the morning at 8:00 a.m., and PBMCs were separated by Ficoll-Hypaque gradient centrifugation. PBMCs were gradually cooled to -80 degrees C for cryopreservation and then kept in liquid nitrogen until assay.

The Qiagen DNeasy Blood and Tissue Kit was used to extract total genomic DNA from the purified CD4+ T cells. The TCRbeta CDR3 region, defined according to IMGT, was amplified and sequenced using immunoSEQ immunosequencing protocols. The paper's processing steps were these. Preprocessing of raw sequence data for PCR and sequencing error correction was performed by the immunoSEQ service. Data were loaded into the immunoSEQ Analyzer and further analyzed with VDJtools v1.0.7. Patient-control differences were tested with the paired Wilcoxon signed-rank test. This immuneACCESS table, as held by TCRdb, lists in-frame sequences with V and J called but not all clones. Of the missing ones, under half trace to an unresolved V gene in checked studies; the others have no known cause. V and J calls and clone size follow that table, whereas D and trimming were derived from the DNA. In this sample the table shows around 13,000 clones, just over 90% of which occur a single time. The ten largest clones add up to approximately 1.7% of the sample.

Sequenced input: CD4+ T cells from PBMCs. The receptor's source is a woman in her 30s with major depressive disorder. This chain joins TRBV5-1 to TRBJ2-3; TRBD1 is a weak D gene call, 5 bases matching. The CDR3 protein sequence reads: CASSFGPQGRVGTDTQYF. Read as DNA, the sequence is TGCGCCAGCAGCTTTGGGCCTCAGGGCAGGGTAGGCACAGATACGCAGTATTTT. With the rest looked up from the reference TRBV5-1 and TRBJ2-3 genes rather than sequenced, the full variable domain is KAGVTQTPRYLIKTRGQQVTLSCSPISGHRSVSWYQQTPGQGLQFLFEYFSETQRNKGNFPGRFSGRQFSNSRSEMNVSTLELGDSALYLCASSFGPQGRVGTDTQYFGPGTRLTVL.